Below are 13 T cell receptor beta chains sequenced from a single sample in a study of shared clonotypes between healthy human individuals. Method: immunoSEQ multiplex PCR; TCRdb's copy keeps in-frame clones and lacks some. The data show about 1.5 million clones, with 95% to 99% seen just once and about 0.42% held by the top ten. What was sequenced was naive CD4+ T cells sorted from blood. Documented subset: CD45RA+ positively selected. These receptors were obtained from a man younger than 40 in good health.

The DNA of the CDR3 is TGTGCCAGCAGGTCCCCCGGGACTCAGAAGTTCTTC. Translating it yields CASRSPGTQKFF. The chain joins TRBV5-4 to TRBJ2-1; D possibly corresponds to TRBD2 (6 bases). Germline assignment: CDR1 SGHNT and CDR2 YYREEE (reference sequence). The CDR3 spans 12 residues. The V and J ends lost 5 bases and 14 bases respectively, with 17 bases between them.

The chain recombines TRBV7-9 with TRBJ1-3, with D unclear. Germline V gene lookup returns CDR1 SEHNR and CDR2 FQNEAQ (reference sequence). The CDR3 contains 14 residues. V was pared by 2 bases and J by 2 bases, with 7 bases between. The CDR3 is CASSLMAAGNTIYF. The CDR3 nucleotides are TGTGCCAGCAGCTTAATGGCAGCTGGAAACACCATATATTTT.

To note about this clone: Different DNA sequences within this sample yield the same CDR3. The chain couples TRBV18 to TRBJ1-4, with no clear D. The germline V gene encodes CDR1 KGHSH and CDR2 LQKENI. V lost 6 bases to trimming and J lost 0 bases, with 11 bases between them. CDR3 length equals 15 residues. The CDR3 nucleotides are TGTGCCAGCTCGCCCCGGCAGGCAACTAATGAAAAACTGTTTTTT. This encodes CASSPRQATNEKLFF.

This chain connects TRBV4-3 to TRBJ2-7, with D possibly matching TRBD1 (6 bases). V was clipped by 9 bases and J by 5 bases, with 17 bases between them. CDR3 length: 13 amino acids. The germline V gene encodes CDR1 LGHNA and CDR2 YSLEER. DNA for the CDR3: TGCGCCAGGTCTTGGGCAGGGGTCCACGAGCAGTACTTC. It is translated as CARSWAGVHEQYF.

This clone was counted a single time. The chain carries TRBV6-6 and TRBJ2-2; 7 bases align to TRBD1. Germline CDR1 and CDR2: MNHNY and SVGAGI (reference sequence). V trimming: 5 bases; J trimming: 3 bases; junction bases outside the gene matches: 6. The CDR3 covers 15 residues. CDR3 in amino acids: CASSHPGTDTGELFF. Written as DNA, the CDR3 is TGTGCCAGCAGTCACCCCGGGACAGACACCGGGGAGCTGTTTTTT.

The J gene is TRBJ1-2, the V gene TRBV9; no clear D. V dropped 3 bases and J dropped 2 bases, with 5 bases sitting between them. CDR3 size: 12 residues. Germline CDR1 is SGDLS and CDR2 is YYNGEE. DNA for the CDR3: TGTGCCAGCAGCGGTAGGAACTATGGCTACACCTTC. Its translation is CASSGRNYGYTF.

This chain's CDR3 is CASSPRQGGTGELFF. The CDR3 nucleotides are TGTGCCAGCTCACCACGACAGGGTGGCACCGGGGAGCTGTTTTTT. This chain joins TRBV18 and TRBJ2-2; 7 bases agree with TRBD1. From germline, CDR1 is KGHSH and CDR2 LQKENI. The CDR3 runs 15 residues. V trimming: 1 base; J trimming: 4 bases; junction bases outside the gene matches: 3.

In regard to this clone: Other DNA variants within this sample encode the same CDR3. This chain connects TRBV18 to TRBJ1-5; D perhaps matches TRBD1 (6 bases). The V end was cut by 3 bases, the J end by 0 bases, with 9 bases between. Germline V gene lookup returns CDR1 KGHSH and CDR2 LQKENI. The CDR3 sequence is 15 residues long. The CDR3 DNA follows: TGTGCCAGCTCACCCGCGGGGGCTAGCAATCAGCCCCAGCATTTT. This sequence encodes CASSPAGASNQPQHF.

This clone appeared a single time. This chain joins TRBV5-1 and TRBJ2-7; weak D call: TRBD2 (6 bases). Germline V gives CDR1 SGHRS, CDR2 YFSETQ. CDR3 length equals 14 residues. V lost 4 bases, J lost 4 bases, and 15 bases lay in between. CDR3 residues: CASSDLPGGYEQYF. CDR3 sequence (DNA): TGCGCCAGCAGCGACCTCCCCGGGGGATACGAGCAGTACTTC.

The CDR3 sequence is CASSYLTDTQYF. As DNA, the CDR3 is TGCGCCAGCAGCTACCTCACAGATACGCAGTATTTT. The chain couples TRBV5-1 to TRBJ2-3; no definite D call. Deletions cut 3 bases from V and 2 bases from J, with 4 bases between. CDR3 length equals 12 residues. CDR1 SGHRS and CDR2 YFSETQ come from the germline V gene.

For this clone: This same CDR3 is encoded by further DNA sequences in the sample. The CDR3, as DNA: TGCGCCAGCAGTGGCGGATCCTACGAGCAGTACTTC. Translating it yields CASSGGSYEQYF. The chain carries TRBV5-1 and TRBJ2-7, with unresolved D. The germline gives CDR1 SGHRS, CDR2 YFSETQ. V was shortened by 5 bases and J by 1 base, with 7 bases between the two germline ends. This CDR3 region has 12 residues.

CDR3 sequence reads: CASRQGTGYEAFF. The CDR3 DNA follows: TGTGCCAGCAGACAAGGGACAGGGTATGAAGCTTTCTTT. V is TRBV6-6 and J is TRBJ1-1; 9 bases agree with TRBD1. After removal of 6 bases from V and 7 bases from J, the junction contained 6 bases not matched to a gene. Looked up from germline, CDR1 is MNHNY and CDR2 is SVGAGI (reference sequence). This CDR3 spans 13 amino acids.

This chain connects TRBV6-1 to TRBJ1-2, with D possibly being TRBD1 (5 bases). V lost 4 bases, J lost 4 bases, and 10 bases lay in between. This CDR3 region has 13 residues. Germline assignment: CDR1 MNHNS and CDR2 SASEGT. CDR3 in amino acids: CASSVREAYGYTF. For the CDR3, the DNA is TGTGCCAGCAGTGTCAGGGAAGCCTATGGCTACACCTTC.